These 24 T cell receptor beta chains were sequenced from one sample in a study of beta chain features in type 1 diabetes. Study observations and caveats: TCRB CDR3 length was moderately but significantly reduced in all four CD4+ subsets of Type 1 diabetes patients.

Reverse transcribing all isolated RNA meant expressed TCRB transcripts were sequenced. Assay: immunoSEQ multiplex PCR; the TCRdb copy retains only in-frame clones and omits some. The profile shows some 290,000 clones, roughly an eighth of them singletons. No antigen has been identified for these receptors. The sequenced sample consisted of naive CD4+ T cells from blood. These TCRs come from a man younger than 45 with type 1 diabetes.

In DNA, the CDR3 is TGTGCCAGCAGCCTTTCACTAGCGGGAGCCGGGGAGCTGTTTTTT. This sequence encodes CASSLSLAGAGELFF. This chain connects TRBV7-9 to TRBJ2-2, with 11 positions matching TRBD2. The germline gives CDR1 SEHNR, CDR2 FQNEAQ (reference sequence). The length of the CDR3 is 15 residues. Trimming at V came to 5 bases and at J to 6 bases, leaving 5 bases not matched to a gene.

This chain joins TRBV15 and TRBJ2-7; 8 bases map to TRBD1. V lost 1 base, J lost 2 bases, and 4 bases stayed unmatched. The CDR3 is made up of 15 amino acids. Germline assignment: CDR1 LNHNV and CDR2 YYDKDF (reference sequence). CDR3 residues: CATSRGQGLPYEQYF. The DNA of the CDR3 is TGTGCCACCAGCAGAGGACAGGGGCTTCCCTACGAGCAGTACTTC.

This clone showed up just a few times. The chain couples TRBV2 to TRBJ1-1; TRBD1 agrees at 7 bases. The germline V gene has CDR1 SNHLY and CDR2 FYNNEI. The CDR3 covers 14 residues. The V and J ends lost 2 bases and 4 bases, in that order; junction bases with no gene match: 4. The CDR3 reads CASSELQGTTEAFF. The CDR3 DNA follows: TGTGCCAGCAGTGAACTACAGGGGACCACTGAAGCTTTCTTT.

This clone was picked up a small number of times. Other DNA sequences in the same sample also yield this CDR3. V usage is TRBV18 and J usage is TRBJ2-7; D remains unclear. Trimming took 0 bases from V and 1 from J, leaving 7 bases between them. CDR3 length: 14 amino acids. The V gene's germline CDR1 is KGHSH and CDR2 LQKENI. CDR3 in amino acids: CASSPPSGSYEQYF. For the CDR3, the DNA is TGTGCCAGCTCACCACCGAGTGGTTCCTACGAGCAGTACTTC.

V gene TRBV10-3 combines with J gene TRBJ2-7; no firm D call. V was pared by 8 bases and J by 0 bases, with 11 bases between. This CDR3 has 13 residues. Germline lookup yields CDR1 ENHRY and CDR2 SYGVKD. The CDR3 loop is CAIGHTSSYEQYF. The CDR3 DNA reads as TGTGCCATCGGGCATACGAGCTCCTACGAGCAGTACTTC.

The sample holds a few counts of this clone. CDR3: CASSPTGELFF. DNA for the CDR3: TGTGCCAGCAGCCCGACCGGGGAGCTGTTTTTT. The V gene is TRBV7-2, the J gene TRBJ2-2; no definite D call. CDR1 and CDR2 from the germline V gene are SGHTA and FQGNSA. V was pared by 5 bases and J by 5 bases, with 3 bases between. The CDR3 consists of 11 residues.

This clone was found a few times. CDR3 region: CAWSVSGGTEAFF. Written as DNA, the CDR3 is TGTGCCTGGAGTGTGAGCGGGGGGACTGAAGCTTTCTTT. This chain connects TRBV30 to TRBJ1-1; D is perhaps TRBD1 (5 bases). V was shortened by 0 bases and J by 5 bases, with 10 bases between the two germline ends. CDR3 length: 13 residues. Per the germline V gene, CDR1 is GTSNPN and CDR2 is SVGIG (reference sequence).

The chain employs TRBV11-2 and TRBJ2-4; D perhaps matches TRBD1 (5 bases). V was clipped by 5 bases and J by 0 bases, with 14 bases between them. There are 16 residues in the CDR3. Germline V gene sequence: CDR1 SGHAT, CDR2 FQNNGV. The CDR3 spells CASSPQSRAAKNIQYF. For the CDR3, the DNA is TGTGCCAGCAGCCCCCAAAGCAGGGCAGCCAAAAACATTCAGTACTTC.

The J gene is TRBJ2-3, the V gene TRBV2; TRBD2 aligns across 14 bases. Germline trimming cut 7 bases from V and 9 bases from J; bases unmatched to any gene: 6. The CDR3 consists of 14 residues. CDR1 is SNHLY and CDR2 is FYNNEI in the germline V gene. The CDR3 here is CASILGLAGGTQYF. DNA of the CDR3: TGTGCCAGCATTTTAGGACTAGCGGGAGGAACGCAGTATTTT.

This clone has only a few counts. The chain employs TRBV28 and TRBJ1-1; D is possibly TRBD1 (5 bases). Trimming stripped 2 bases from V and 3 bases from J, with 13 bases between. Germline V lookup: CDR1 MDHEN, CDR2 SYDVKM. This CDR3 region has 15 residues. The CDR3 reads CASSLARAGDTEAFF. In DNA form, the CDR3 reads TGTGCCAGCAGTTTAGCCAGGGCTGGAGACACTGAAGCTTTCTTT.

The V call is TRBV2, the J call TRBJ2-5; tentatively, D is TRBD2 (5 bases). This CDR3 has 12 residues. Germline CDR1 is SNHLY and CDR2 is FYNNEI. Deletions cut 7 bases from V and 3 bases from J, with 9 bases between. The chain's CDR3 is CASKASKETQYF. CDR3 in DNA: TGTGCCAGCAAGGCTAGCAAAGAGACCCAGTACTTC.

This clone was seen only a few times. The chain recombines TRBV6-5 with TRBJ2-2; TRBD2 is a possible D gene (7 bases). Germline-derived CDR1 and CDR2 are MNHEY and SVGAGI. Deletions cut 7 bases from V and 6 bases from J, with 18 bases between. CDR3 length: 15 amino acids. CDR3 loop: CASTEGGGLPGELFF. DNA for the CDR3: TGTGCCAGCACCGAAGGGGGGGGTTTACCCGGGGAGCTGTTTTTT.

The rearrangement uses TRBV28 and TRBJ2-1; 9 nucleotides align to TRBD2. V was clipped by 2 bases and J by 0 bases; unmatched bases: 8. The length of the CDR3 is 18 residues. Germline V gene lookup returns CDR1 MDHEN and CDR2 SYDVKM. Here the CDR3 reads CASSLAGLAQSSYNEQFF. The CDR3 bases are TGTGCCAGCAGTTTAGCGGGACTAGCCCAGAGCTCCTACAATGAGCAGTTCTTC.

DNA for the CDR3: TGTGCCAGCAGTGGAGGCGCCTATGGCTACACCTTC. As protein: CASSGGAYGYTF. The V and J genes are TRBV28 and TRBJ1-2; no definite D call. The CDR3 totals 12 residues. CDR1 is MDHEN, CDR2 SYDVKM, per germline. V was shortened by 5 bases and J by 4 bases, with 8 bases between the two germline ends.

This rearrangement joins TRBV15 to TRBJ1-4; a possible D gene is TRBD1 (5 bases). The V end was cut by 1 base, the J end by 4 bases, with 10 bases between. The V gene's germline CDR1 is LNHNV and CDR2 YYDKDF (reference sequence). The CDR3 runs to 15 residues. CDR3: CATSRGQFRNEKLFF. As DNA, the CDR3 is TGTGCCACCAGCAGAGGACAGTTCCGTAATGAAAAACTGTTTTTT.

This clone turned up a few times. The chain is built from TRBV29-1 and TRBJ2-7, with 9 bases matching TRBD2. J gave up 3 bases and V 4 bases, and 1 base lay outside the gene matches. CDR3 length equals 12 residues. The germline V gene encodes CDR1 SQVTM and CDR2 ANQGSEA. DNA of the CDR3: TGCAGCGTTGTGCGGGAGGGCTACGAGCAGTACTTC. It yields the protein CSVVREGYEQYF.

This clone has a handful of counts. The chain employs TRBV5-1 and TRBJ2-5; 8 nucleotides align to TRBD2. CDR1 and CDR2 (germline): SGHRS, YFSETQ. The trim removed 0 bases at V and 6 bases at J, leaving 4 bases unmatched. The CDR3 is 14 amino acids. The CDR3 reads CASSLAGRAKTQYF. The CDR3 nucleotides read TGCGCCAGCAGCTTGGCCGGGAGGGCGAAGACCCAGTACTTC.

The table lists this clone with a few counts. The chain recombines TRBV9 with TRBJ2-1, with 12 nucleotides matching TRBD2. Germline assignment: CDR1 SGDLS and CDR2 YYNGEE. V lost 3 bases, J lost 3 bases, and 10 bases stayed unmatched. This CDR3 contains 18 residues. CDR3 sequence: CASSGSLAGGASYNEQFF. The CDR3 nucleotides are TGTGCCAGCAGCGGGTCCCTAGCGGGAGGGGCTAGCTACAATGAGCAGTTCTTC.

This clone showed up just once. The chain links TRBV7-2 to TRBJ2-5, with D unresolved. CDR1 and CDR2 (germline): SGHTA, FQGNSA. V lost 5 bases and J lost 4, with 14 bases in between. This CDR3 has 14 amino acids. The CDR3 protein is CASSPTALSETQYF. CDR3 nucleotide sequence: TGTGCCAGCAGCCCAACTGCGCTATCAGAGACCCAGTACTTC.

This clone was counted only a few times. The chain employs TRBV18 and TRBJ2-1; TRBD2 matches at 8 bases. V gave up 0 bases and J gave up 3 bases; unmatched junction bases: 7. The CDR3 spans 17 residues. Looked up from germline, CDR1 is KGHSH and CDR2 is LQKENI. CDR3 region: CASSPPVGSGDYNEQFF. CDR3 coding DNA: TGTGCCAGCTCACCACCCGTAGGTAGCGGGGACTACAATGAGCAGTTCTTC.

The chain is built from TRBV9 and TRBJ2-1, with 8 bases fitting TRBD2. V trimming: 2 bases; J trimming: 5 bases; junction bases outside the gene matches: 12. The CDR3 is 17 residues long. Germline V gene sequence: CDR1 SGDLS, CDR2 YYNGEE. DNA for the CDR3: TGTGCCAGCAGCGTGACTATAGGAGCGGGAGACGACAATGAGCAGTTCTTC. Protein sequence: CASSVTIGAGDDNEQFF. The variable domain in full, completed from reference TRBV9 and TRBJ2-1, reads DSGVTQTPKHLITATGQRVTLRCSPRSGDLSVYWYQQSLDQGLQFLIQYYNGEERAKGNILERFSAQQFPDLHSELNLSSLELGDSALYFCASSVTIGAGDDNEQFFGPGTRLTVL.

This clone was seen a few times. The J gene is TRBJ2-7, the V gene TRBV15, with 10 bases that match TRBD2. The germline gives CDR1 LNHNV, CDR2 YYDKDF (reference sequence). The J segment lost 6 bases and the V segment lost 5 bases, leaving 16 bases of the junction unmatched. This CDR3 spans 17 amino acids. The CDR3 sequence: CATSSPTSGLGGFEQYF. Here the CDR3 DNA reads TGTGCCACCAGCTCCCCGACTAGCGGGTTAGGGGGATTCGAGCAGTACTTC.

This chain joins TRBV9 and TRBJ2-1; 12 bases align to TRBD2. This CDR3 region has 14 residues. V lost 4 bases, J lost 9 bases, and 5 bases stayed unmatched. Per the germline V gene, CDR1 is SGDLS and CDR2 is YYNGEE. The CDR3 sequence is CASSLGLAGLEQFF. The CDR3 coding sequence is TGTGCCAGCAGCCTCGGACTAGCGGGACTTGAGCAGTTCTTC.

This chain uses TRBV5-4 with TRBJ2-2; D ambiguous. The germline CDR1 and CDR2 sequences are SGHNT and YYREEE (reference sequence). V dropped 4 bases and J dropped 3 bases, with 16 bases sitting between them. This CDR3 has 16 amino acids. The CDR3 sequence is CASSPASGADTGELFF. The CDR3 DNA sequence: TGTGCCAGCAGCCCGGCTTCGGGTGCGGACACCGGGGAGCTGTTTTTT.